This TCR beta chain appears in the sequencing data of a study of blood T cell repertoires in COVID-19. Study-wide background: Some COVID-19 samples were acute and others convalescent; all came from the United States, Italy and Spain.

Original data processing: Using reference gene primer amplification, nucleated cell counts were estimated. Clones were sequenced by immunoSEQ multiplex PCR, and TCRdb holds only the in-frame ones, with some missing. The DNA was the basis for D and trimming; V, J and clone size are from that table. The sample yields fewer than 85,000 clones, 85% seen once. The CDR3 runs 17 residues. CDR1 is MNHEY and CDR2 is SMNVEV in the germline V gene (reference sequence). The germline V and J ends were trimmed by 2 bases and 4 bases, with 20 bases remaining between them. V usage is TRBV27 and J usage is TRBJ1-1, with D possibly being TRBD1 (5 bases). The sample consisted of peripheral blood. This receptor was taken from an elderly man with acute or convalescent COVID-19. The CDR3 sequence: CASSLRFRGGGSTEAFF. The DNA for the CDR3 is TGTGCCAGCAGTTTACGATTTCGGGGGGGAGGTTCCACTGAAGCTTTCTTT.